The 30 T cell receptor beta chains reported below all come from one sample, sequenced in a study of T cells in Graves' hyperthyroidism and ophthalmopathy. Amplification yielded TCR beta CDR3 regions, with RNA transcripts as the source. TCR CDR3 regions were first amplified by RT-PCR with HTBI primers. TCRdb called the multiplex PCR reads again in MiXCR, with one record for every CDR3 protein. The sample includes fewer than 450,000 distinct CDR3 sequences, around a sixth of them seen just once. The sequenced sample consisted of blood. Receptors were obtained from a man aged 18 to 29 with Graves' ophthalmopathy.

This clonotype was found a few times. The CDR3 region is CASSIDLESNYGYTF. Written as DNA, the CDR3 is TGTGCCAGTAGTATAGATCTGGAGTCTAACTATGGCTACACCTTC. The chain is built from TRBV19 and TRBJ1-2; D is unclear. Germline V gives CDR1 LNHDA, CDR2 SQIVND (reference sequence). The CDR3 has 15 amino acids. Trimming removed 0 bases from V and 0 bases from J, with 8 bases in between.

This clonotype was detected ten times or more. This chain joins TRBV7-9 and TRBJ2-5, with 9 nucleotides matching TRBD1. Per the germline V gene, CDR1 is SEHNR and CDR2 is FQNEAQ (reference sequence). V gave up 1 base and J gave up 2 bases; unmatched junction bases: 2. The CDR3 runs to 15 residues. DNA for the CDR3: TGTGCCAGCAGCTTAGTCGGGACAGGGCAAGAGACCCAGTACTTC. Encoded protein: CASSLVGTGQETQYF.

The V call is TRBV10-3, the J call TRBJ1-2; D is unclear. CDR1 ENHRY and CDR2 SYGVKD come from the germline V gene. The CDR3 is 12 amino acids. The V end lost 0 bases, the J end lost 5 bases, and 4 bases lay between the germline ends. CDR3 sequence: CAISESMYGYTF. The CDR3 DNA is TGTGCCATCAGTGAGTCGATGTATGGCTACACCTTC.

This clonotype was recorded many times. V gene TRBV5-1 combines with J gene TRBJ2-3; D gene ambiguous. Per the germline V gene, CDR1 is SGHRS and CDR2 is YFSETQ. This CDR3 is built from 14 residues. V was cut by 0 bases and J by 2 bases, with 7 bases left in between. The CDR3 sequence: CASSLGPVTDTQYF. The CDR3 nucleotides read TGCGCCAGCAGCTTGGGGCCAGTCACAGATACGCAGTATTTT.

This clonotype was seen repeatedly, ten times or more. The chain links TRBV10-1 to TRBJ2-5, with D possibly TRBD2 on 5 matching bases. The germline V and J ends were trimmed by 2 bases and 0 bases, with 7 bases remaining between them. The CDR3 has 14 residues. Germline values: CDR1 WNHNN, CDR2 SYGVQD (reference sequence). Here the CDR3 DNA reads TGCGCCAGCAGTGAGGACGGGAACCAAGAGACCCAGTACTTC. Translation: CASSEDGNQETQYF.

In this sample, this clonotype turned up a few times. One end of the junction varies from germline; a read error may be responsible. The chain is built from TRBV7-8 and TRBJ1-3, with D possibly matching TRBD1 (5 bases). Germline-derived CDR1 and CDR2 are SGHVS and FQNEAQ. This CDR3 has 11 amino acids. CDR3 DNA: TGTGCCAGCAGCACGGGGCCAAACCTTGATTTT. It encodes CASSTGPNLDF. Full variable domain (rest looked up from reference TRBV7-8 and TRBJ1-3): GAGVSQSPRYKVAKRGQDVALRCDPISGHVSLFWYQQALGQGPEFLTYFQNEAQLDKSGLPSDRFFAERPEGSVSTLKIQRTQQEDSAVYLCASSTGPNLDFGEGSWLTVV.

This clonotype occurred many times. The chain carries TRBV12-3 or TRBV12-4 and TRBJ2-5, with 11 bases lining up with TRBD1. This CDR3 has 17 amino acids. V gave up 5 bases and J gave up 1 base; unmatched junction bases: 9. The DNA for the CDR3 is TGTGCCAGCAGTCATTTAGGGGGGACAGGGGGCCAAGAGACCCAGTACTTC. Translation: CASSHLGGTGGQETQYF.

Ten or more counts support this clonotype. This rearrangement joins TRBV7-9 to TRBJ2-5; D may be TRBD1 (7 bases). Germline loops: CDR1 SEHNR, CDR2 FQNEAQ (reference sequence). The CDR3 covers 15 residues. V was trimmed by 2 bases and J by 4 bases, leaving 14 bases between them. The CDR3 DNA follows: TGTGCCAGCAGCTTATCGACAGGGAGGTCAGAGACCCAGTACTTC. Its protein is CASSLSTGRSETQYF.

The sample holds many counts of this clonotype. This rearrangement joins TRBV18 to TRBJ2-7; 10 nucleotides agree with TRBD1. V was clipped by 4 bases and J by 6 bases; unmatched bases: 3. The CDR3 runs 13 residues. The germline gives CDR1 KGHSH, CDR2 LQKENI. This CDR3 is CASSQDRGVEQYF. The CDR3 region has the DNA TGTGCCAGCTCACAGGACAGGGGGGTCGAGCAGTACTTC. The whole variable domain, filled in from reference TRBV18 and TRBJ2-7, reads NAGVMQNPRHLVRRRGQEARLRCSPMKGHSHVYWYRQLPEEGLKFMVYLQKENIIDESGMPKERFSAEFPKEGPSILRIQQVVRGDSAAYFCASSQDRGVEQYFGPGTRLTVT.

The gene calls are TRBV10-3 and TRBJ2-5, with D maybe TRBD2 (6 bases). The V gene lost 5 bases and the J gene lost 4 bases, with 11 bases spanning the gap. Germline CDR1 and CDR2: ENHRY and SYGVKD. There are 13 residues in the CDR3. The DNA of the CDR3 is TGTGCCATCAGTCAACGGGGGTCAGAGACCCAGTACTTC. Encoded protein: CAISQRGSETQYF.

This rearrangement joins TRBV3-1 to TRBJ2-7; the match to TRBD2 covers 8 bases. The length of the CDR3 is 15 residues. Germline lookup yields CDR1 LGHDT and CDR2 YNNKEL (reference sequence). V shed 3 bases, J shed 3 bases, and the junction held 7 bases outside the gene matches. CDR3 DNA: TGTGCCAGCAGCCAGGCACTAGCGGAGGTCTACGAGCAGTACTTC. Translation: CASSQALAEVYEQYF.

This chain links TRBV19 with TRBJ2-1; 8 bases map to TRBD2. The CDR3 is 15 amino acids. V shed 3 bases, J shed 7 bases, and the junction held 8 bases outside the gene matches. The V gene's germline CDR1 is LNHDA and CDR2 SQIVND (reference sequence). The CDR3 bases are TGTGCCAGTAGTATTTCTGGACTAGCTTTGAATGAGCAGTTCTTC. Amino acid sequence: CASSISGLALNEQFF.

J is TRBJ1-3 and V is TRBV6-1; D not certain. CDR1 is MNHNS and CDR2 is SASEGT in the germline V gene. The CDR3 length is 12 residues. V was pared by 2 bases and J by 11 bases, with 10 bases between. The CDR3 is CASSERETAIYF. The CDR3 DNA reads TGTGCCAGCAGTGAAAGGGAGACGGCCATATATTTT.

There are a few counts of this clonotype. CDR3 DNA: TGTGCCAGCAGCCCACACCTTGGGGAGGATTTCTCACCCCTCCACTTT. Translation gives CASSPHLGEDFSPLHF. V gene TRBV3-1 combines with J gene TRBJ1-6; no definite D call. V was cut by 4 bases and J by 10 bases, with 20 bases left in between. The CDR3 has 16 amino acids. Looked up from germline, CDR1 is LGHDT and CDR2 is YNNKEL (reference sequence).

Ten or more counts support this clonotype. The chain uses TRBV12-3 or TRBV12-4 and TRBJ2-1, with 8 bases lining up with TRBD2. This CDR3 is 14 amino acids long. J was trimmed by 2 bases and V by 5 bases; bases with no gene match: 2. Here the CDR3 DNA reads TGTGCCAGCAGTAGCGGGGGACCCTACAATGAGCAGTTCTTC. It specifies CASSSGGPYNEQFF.

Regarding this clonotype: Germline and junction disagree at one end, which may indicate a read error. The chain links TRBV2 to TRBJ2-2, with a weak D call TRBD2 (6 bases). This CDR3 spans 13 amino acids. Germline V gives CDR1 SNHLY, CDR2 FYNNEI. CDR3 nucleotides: TGTGCCAGCGGTGAATGGCCGACCGGGGGGCTGTTTTTT. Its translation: CASGEWPTGGLFF.

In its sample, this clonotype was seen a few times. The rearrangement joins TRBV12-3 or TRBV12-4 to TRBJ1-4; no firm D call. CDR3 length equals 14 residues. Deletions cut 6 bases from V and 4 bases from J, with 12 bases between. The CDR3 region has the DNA TGTGCCAGCAGCGGAGGTTTCGGTAATGAAAAACTGTTTTTT. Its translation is CASSGGFGNEKLFF.

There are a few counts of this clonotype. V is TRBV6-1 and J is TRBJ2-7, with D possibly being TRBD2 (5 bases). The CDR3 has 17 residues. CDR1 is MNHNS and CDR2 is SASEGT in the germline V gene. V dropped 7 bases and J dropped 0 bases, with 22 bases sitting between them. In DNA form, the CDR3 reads TGTGCCAGCAACGCTCCGAGGCGGGTCTTCACCTCCTACGAGCAGTACTTC. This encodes CASNAPRRVFTSYEQYF.

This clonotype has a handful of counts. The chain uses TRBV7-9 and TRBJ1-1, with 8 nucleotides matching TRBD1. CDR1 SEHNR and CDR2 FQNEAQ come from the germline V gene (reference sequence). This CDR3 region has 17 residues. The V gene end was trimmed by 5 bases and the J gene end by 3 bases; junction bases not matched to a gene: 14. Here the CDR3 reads CASSPTDRGGLDTEAFF. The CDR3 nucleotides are TGTGCCAGCAGCCCCACAGACAGGGGAGGGTTGGACACTGAAGCTTTCTTT.

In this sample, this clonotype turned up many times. CDR3 nucleotide sequence: TGTGCCAGCAGCTCGACCCTGACAGCTTACGAGCAGTACTTC. The encoded protein is CASSSTLTAYEQYF. The chain links TRBV7-9 to TRBJ2-7, with a possible D match to TRBD1 (5 bases). V was clipped by 4 bases and J by 4 bases, with 14 bases between them. CDR1 and CDR2 (germline): SEHNR, FQNEAQ (reference sequence). The CDR3 length is 14 residues. Filled out from reference TRBV7-9 and TRBJ2-7, the complete variable domain reads DTGVSQNPRHKITKRGQNVTFRCDPISEHNRLYWYRQTLGQGPEFLTYFQNEAQLEKSRLLSDRFSAERPKGSFSTLEIQRTEQGDSAMYLCASSSTLTAYEQYFGPGTRLTVT.

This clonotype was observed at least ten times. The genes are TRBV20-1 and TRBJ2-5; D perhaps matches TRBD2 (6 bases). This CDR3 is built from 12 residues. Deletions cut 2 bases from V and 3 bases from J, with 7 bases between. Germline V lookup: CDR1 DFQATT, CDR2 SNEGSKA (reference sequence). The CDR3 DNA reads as TGCAGTGCTAGACCGGGAGAAGAGACCCAGTACTTC. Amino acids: CSARPGEETQYF.

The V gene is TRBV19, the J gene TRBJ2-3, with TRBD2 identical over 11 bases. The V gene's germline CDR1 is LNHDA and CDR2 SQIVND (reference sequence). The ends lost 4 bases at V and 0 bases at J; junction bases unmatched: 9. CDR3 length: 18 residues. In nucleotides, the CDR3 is TGTGCCAGTAGTAATCTAGCGGGGGGCCGGGGTAGCACAGATACGCAGTATTTT. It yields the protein CASSNLAGGRGSTDTQYF. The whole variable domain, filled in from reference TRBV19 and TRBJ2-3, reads DGGITQSPKYLFRKEGQNVTLSCEQNLNHDAMYWYRQDPGQGLRLIYYSQIVNDFQKGDIAEGYSVSREKKESFPLTVTSAQKNPTAFYLCASSNLAGGRGSTDTQYFGPGTRLTVL.

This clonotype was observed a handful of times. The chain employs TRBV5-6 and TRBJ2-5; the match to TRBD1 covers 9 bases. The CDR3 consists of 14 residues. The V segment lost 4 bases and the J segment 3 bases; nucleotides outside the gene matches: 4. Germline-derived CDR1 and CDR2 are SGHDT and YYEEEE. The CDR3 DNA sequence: TGTGCCAGCAGCCCCTGGGACAGGGAAGAGACCCAGTACTTC. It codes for CASSPWDREETQYF.

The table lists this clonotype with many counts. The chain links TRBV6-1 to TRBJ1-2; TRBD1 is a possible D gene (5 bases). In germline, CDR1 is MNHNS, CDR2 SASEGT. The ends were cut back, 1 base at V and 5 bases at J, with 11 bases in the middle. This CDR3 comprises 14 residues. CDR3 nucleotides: TGTGCCAGCAGTGAAGGGGGCTCCAAGTATGGCTACACCTTC. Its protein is CASSEGGSKYGYTF.

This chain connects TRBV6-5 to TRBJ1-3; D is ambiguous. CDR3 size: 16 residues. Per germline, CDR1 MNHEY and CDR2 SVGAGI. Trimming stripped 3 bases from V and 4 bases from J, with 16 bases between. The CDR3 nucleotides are TGTGCCAGCAGTTATAATTTTTTGGGATCGGGAAACACCATATATTTT. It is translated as CASSYNFLGSGNTIYF.

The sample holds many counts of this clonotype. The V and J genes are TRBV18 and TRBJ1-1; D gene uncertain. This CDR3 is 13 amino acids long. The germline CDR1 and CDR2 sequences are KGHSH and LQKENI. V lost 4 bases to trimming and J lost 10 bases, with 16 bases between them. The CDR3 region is CASSQAGDRAAFF. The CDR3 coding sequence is TGTGCCAGCTCACAGGCCGGAGACCGGGCAGCTTTCTTT.

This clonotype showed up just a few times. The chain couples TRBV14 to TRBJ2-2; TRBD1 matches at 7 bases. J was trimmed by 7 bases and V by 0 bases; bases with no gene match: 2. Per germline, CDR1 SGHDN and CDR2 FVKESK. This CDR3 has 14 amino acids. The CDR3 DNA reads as TGTGCCAGCAGCCAAGATAGGGGGCTCGGGGAGCTGTTTTTT. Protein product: CASSQDRGLGELFF.

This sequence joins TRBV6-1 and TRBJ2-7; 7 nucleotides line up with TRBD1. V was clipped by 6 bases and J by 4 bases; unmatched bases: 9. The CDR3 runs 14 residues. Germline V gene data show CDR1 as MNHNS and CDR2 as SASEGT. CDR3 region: CASRKQGIGYEQYF. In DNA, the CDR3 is TGTGCCAGCAGGAAACAGGGGATCGGGTACGAGCAGTACTTC.

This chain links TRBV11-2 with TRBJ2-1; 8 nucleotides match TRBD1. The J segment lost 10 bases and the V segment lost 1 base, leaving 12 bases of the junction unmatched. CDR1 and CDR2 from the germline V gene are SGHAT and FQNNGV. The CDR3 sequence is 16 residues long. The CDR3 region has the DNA TGTGCCAGCAGCTTAGTCGTCGGGACAGGTTCAACCGAGCAGTTCTTC. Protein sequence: CASSLVVGTGSTEQFF.

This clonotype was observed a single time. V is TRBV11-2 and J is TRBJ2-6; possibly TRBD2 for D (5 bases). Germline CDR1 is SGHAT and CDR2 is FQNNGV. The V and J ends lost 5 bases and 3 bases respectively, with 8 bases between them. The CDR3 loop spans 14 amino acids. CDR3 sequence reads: CASSPRDGANVLTF. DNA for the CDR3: TGTGCCAGCAGCCCCCGGGATGGGGCCAACGTCCTGACTTTC. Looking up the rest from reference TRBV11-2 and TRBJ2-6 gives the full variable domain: EAGVAQSPRYKIIEKRQSVAFWCNPISGHATLYWYQQILGQGPKLLIQFQNNGVVDDSQLPKDRFSAERLKGVDSTLKIQPAKLEDSAVYLCASSPRDGANVLTFGAGSRLTVL.